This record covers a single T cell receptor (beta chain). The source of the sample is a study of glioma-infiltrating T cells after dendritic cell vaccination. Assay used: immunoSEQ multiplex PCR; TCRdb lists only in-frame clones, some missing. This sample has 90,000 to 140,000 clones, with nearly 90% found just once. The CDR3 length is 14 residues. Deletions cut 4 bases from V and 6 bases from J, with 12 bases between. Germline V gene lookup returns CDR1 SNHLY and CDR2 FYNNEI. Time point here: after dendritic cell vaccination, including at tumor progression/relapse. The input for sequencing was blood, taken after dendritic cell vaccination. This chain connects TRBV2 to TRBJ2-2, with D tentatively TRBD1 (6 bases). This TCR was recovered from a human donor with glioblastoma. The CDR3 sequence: CASSVDRQPGELFF. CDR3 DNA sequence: TGTGCCAGCAGTGTGGACAGACAGCCCGGGGAGCTGTTTTTT. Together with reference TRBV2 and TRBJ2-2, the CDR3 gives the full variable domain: EPEVTQTPSHQVTQMGQEVILRCVPISNHLYFYWYRQILGQKVEFLVSFYNNEISEKSEIFDDQFSVERPDGSNFTLKIRSTKLEDSAMYFCASSVDRQPGELFFGEGSRLTVL.